This T cell receptor beta chain was documented in a study of CD8 T cells in Susac syndrome. Study-level results: As acknowledged by the study, its TCR sequencing and HLA analysis included a relatively small number of individuals.

This clonotype turned up a few times. Antigen: not known. In germline, CDR1 is SGHAT, CDR2 FQNNGV. V was trimmed by 1 base and J by 6 bases, leaving 5 bases between them. The CDR3 covers 12 residues. A quantity of about 0.5 to 1 ug RNA underwent reverse transcription using random hexamers. Amplification of TCR beta CDR3 across 54 Vbeta and 13 Jbeta was performed with immunoSEQ multiplex PCR. TCRdb re-analysed the immunoSEQ multiplex PCR reads in MiXCR, keeping a single row per CDR3 protein. The sample holds around 120,000 distinct CDR3 sequences, approximately 94% seen once. The study sequenced TCR beta in blood CD8+ and CD4+ T cells. Patients with stable or active relapsing-remitting disease, all of them treatment-naive, made up the multiple sclerosis controls.

The J gene is TRBJ2-3, the V gene TRBV11-2; D call uncertain. Sequences were obtained from CD4+ T cells from PBMCs. The receptor was derived from a human donor with multiple sclerosis. The CDR3 region is CASSLASDTQYF. CDR3 bases: TGTGCCAGCAGCTTAGCCTCGGATACGCAGTATTTT.